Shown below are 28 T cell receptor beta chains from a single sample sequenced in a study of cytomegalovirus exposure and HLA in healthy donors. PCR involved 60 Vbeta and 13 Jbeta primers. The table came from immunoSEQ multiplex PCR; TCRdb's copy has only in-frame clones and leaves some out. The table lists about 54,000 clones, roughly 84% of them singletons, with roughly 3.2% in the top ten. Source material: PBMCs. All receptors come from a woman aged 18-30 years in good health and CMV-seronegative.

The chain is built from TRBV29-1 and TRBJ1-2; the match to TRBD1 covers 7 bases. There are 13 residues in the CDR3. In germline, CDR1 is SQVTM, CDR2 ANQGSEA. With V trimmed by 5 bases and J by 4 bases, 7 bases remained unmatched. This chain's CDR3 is CSVLPDRAYGYTF. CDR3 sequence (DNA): TGCAGCGTTCTCCCCGACAGGGCCTATGGCTACACCTTC.

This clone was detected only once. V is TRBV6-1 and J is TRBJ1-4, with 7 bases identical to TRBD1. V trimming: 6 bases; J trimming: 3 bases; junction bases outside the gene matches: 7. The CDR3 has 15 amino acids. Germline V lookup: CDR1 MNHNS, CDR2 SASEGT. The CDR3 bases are TGTGCCAGCAGGGCGACGGGACAGCCTAATGAAAAACTGTTTTTT. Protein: CASRATGQPNEKLFF.

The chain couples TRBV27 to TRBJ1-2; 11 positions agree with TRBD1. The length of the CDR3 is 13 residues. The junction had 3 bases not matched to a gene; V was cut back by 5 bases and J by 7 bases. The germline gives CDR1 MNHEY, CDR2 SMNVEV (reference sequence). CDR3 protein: CASSRDRGAGYTF. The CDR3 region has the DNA TGTGCCAGCAGTCGGGACAGGGGGGCTGGCTACACCTTC.

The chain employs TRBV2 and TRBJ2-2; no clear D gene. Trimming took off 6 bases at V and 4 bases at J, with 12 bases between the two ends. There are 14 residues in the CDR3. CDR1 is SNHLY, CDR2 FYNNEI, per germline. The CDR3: CASRLLLSTGELFF. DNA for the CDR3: TGTGCCAGCAGACTTCTCTTAAGCACCGGGGAGCTGTTTTTT.

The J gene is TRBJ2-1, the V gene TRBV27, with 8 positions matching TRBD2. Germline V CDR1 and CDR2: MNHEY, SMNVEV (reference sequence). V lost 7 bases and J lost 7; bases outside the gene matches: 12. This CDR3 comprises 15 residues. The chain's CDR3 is CASTPIRTSLNEQFF. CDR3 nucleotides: TGTGCCAGCACCCCCATTCGGACTAGCCTAAATGAGCAGTTCTTC.

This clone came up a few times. This CDR3 is CARLPIRIYGYTF. The CDR3 DNA reads TGTGCCAGGCTACCGATCCGAATCTATGGCTACACCTTC. The rearrangement joins TRBV2 to TRBJ1-2; no firm D call. V lost 9 bases and J 4 bases, leaving 15 bases between the germline ends. Germline CDR1 reads SNHLY; CDR2 reads FYNNEI. This CDR3 spans 13 amino acids.

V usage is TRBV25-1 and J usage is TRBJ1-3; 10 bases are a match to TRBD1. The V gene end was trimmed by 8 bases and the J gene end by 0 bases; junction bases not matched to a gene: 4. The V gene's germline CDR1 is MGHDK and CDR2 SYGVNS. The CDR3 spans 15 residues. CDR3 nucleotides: TGTGCCAGCGGGGACAGGGGTTACTCTGGAAACACCATATATTTT. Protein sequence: CASGDRGYSGNTIYF.

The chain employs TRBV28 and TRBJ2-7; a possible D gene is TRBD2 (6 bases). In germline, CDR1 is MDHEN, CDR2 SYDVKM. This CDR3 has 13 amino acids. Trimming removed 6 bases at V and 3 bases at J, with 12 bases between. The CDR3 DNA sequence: TGTGCCAGCAGCACCGGGAGCCTCTACGAGCAGTACTTC. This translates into CASSTGSLYEQYF.

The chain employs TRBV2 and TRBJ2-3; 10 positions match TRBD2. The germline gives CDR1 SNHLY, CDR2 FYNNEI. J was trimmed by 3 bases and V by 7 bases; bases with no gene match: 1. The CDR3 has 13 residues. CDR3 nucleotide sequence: TGTGCCAGCACTAGCGGGAGAACAGATACGCAGTATTTT. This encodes CASTSGRTDTQYF.

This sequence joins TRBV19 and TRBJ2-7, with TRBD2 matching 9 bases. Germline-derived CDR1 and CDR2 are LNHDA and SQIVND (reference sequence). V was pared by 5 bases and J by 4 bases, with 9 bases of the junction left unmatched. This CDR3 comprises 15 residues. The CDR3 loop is CASSHGLASSYEQYF. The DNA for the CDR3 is TGTGCCAGTAGTCACGGACTAGCGTCTTCTTACGAGCAGTACTTC.

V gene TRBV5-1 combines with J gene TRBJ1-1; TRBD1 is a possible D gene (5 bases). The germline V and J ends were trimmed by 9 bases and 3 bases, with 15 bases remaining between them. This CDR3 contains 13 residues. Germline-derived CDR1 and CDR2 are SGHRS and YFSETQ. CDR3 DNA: TGCGCCAATCCACGGGGGAGGGACACTGAAGCTTTCTTT. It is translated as CANPRGRDTEAFF.

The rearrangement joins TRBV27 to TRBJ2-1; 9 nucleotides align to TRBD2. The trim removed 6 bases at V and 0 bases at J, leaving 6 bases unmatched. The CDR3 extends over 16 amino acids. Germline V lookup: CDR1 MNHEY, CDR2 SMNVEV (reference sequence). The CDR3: CASSLGTSPSYNEQFF. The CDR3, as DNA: TGTGCCAGCAGCCTTGGGACTAGCCCCTCCTACAATGAGCAGTTCTTC.

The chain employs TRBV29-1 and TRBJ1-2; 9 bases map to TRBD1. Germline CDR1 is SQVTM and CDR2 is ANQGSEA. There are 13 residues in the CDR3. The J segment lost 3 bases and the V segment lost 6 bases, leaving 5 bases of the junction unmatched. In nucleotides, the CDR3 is TGCAGCGTAGGGACAGGGCAGGACTATGGCTACACCTTC. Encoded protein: CSVGTGQDYGYTF.

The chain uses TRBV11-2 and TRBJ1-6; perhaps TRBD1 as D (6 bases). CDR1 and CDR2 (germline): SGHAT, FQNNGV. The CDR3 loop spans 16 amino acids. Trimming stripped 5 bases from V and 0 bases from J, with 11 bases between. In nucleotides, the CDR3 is TGTGCCAGCAGCCCCACAGGGAGCTCCTATAATTCACCCCTCCACTTT. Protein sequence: CASSPTGSSYNSPLHF. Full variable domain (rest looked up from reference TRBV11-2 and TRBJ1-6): EAGVAQSPRYKIIEKRQSVAFWCNPISGHATLYWYQQILGQGPKLLIQFQNNGVVDDSQLPKDRFSAERLKGVDSTLKIQPAKLEDSAVYLCASSPTGSSYNSPLHFGNGTRLTVT.

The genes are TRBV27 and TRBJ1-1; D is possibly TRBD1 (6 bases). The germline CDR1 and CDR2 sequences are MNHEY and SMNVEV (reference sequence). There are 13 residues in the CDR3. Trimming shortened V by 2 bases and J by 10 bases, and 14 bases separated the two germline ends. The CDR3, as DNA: TGTGCCAGCAGTTTAACACAGGGATTTGGAGCTTTCTTT. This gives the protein CASSLTQGFGAFF.

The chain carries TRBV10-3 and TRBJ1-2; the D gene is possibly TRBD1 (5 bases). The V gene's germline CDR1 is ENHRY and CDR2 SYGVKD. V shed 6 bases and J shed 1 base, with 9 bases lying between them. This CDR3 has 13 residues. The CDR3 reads CAIRDNDNYGYTF. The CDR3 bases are TGTGCCATCAGGGACAACGATAACTATGGCTACACCTTC.

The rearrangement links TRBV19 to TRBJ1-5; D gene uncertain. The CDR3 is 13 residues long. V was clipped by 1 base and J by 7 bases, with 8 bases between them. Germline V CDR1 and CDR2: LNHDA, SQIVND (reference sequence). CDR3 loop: CASSIGPGQPQHF. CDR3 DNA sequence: TGTGCCAGTAGTATAGGGCCGGGGCAGCCCCAGCATTTT.

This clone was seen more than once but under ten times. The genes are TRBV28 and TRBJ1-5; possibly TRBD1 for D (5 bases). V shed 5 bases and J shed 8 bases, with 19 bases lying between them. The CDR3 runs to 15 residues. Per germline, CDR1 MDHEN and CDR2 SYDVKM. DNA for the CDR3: TGTGCCAGCAGTCCCTCGATCGGGGGAGGGGAGCCCCAGCATTTT. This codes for CASSPSIGGGEPQHF.

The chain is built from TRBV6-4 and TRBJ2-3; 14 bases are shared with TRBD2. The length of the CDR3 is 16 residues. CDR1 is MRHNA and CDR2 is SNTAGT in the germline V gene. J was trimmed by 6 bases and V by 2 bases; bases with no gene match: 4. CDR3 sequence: CASSDTGTSGSDTQYF. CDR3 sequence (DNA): TGTGCCAGCAGTGACACCGGGACTAGCGGGAGCGATACGCAGTATTTT.

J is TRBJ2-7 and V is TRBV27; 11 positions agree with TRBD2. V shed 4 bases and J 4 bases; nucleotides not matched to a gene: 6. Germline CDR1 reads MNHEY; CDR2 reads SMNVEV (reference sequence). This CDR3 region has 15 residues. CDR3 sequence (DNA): TGTGCCAGCAGTTGGCGGGGACTAGCGGATTACGAGCAGTACTTC. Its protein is CASSWRGLADYEQYF.

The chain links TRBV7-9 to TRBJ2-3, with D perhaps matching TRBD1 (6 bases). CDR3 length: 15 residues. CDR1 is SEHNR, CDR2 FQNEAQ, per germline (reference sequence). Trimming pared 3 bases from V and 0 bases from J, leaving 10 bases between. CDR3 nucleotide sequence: TGTGCCAGCAGCTTGGGGGACACTAGCACAGATACGCAGTATTTT. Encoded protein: CASSLGDTSTDTQYF.

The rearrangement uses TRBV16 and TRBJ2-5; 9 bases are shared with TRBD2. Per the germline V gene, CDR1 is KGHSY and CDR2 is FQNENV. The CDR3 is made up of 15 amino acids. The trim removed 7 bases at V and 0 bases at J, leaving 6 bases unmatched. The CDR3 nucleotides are TGTGCCAGCACTAGCGGGGAAGTTTACCAAGAGACCCAGTACTTC. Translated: CASTSGEVYQETQYF.

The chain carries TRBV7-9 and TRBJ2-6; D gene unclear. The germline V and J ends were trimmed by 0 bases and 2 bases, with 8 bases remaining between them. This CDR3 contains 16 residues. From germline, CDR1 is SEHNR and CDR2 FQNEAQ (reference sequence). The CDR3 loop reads CASSLALAAGANVLTF. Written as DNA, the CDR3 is TGTGCCAGCAGCTTAGCTCTGGCCGCTGGGGCCAACGTCCTGACTTTC.

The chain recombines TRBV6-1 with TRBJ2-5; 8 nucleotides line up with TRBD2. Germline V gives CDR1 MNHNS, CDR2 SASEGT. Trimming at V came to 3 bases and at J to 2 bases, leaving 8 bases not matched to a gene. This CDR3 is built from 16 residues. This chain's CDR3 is CASSEISGDGQETQYF. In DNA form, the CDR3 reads TGTGCCAGCAGTGAGATTAGCGGGGACGGTCAAGAGACCCAGTACTTC.

CDR3 nucleotides: TGTGCCATCAGTGAGCCGGGACAGCTTTACAATGAGCAGTTCTTC. Protein product: CAISEPGQLYNEQFF. The V and J genes are TRBV10-3 and TRBJ2-1; the match to TRBD1 covers 7 bases. The CDR3 extends over 15 amino acids. Per the germline V gene, CDR1 is ENHRY and CDR2 is SYGVKD. V shed 2 bases, J shed 4 bases, and the junction held 5 bases outside the gene matches.

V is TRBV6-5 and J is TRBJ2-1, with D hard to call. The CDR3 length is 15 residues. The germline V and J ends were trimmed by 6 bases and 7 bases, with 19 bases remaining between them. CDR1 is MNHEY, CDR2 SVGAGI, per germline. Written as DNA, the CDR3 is TGTGCCAGCAGAAACGTTGAGCTATCGAGGAATGAGCAGTTCTTC. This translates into CASRNVELSRNEQFF.

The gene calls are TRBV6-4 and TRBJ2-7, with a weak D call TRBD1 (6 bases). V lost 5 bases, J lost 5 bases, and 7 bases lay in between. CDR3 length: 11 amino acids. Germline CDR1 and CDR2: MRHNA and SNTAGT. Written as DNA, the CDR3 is TGTGCCAGCAGTCAGGGGCACGAGCAGTACTTC. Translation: CASSQGHEQYF.

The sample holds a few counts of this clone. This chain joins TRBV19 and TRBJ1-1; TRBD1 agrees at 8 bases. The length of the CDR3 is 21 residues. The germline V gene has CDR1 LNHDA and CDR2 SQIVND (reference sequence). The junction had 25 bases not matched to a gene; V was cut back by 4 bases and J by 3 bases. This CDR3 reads CASSTYDRGPRLALGYTEAFF. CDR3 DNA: TGTGCCAGTAGTACGTACGACAGGGGTCCCCGACTTGCCCTGGGATACACTGAAGCTTTCTTT.